This T cell receptor (beta chain) was identified in a study of T cell repertoires in cytomegalovirus infection. Across the study: Selection of CMV epitopes for the study included recently identified HLA-C-restricted and well-studied HLA-B-restricted ones. Indications of both CMV infection and matching HLA type were provided by public TCR beta signatures.

General study findings and limits: HLA-C-restricted TCR beta clonotypes specific for CMV led the ex vivo response.

This clonotype has just a few counts. Its antigen is as yet unknown. Germline CDR1 MNHNS, CDR2 SASEGT. V was cut by 6 bases and J by 1 base, with 15 bases left in between. There are 15 residues in the CDR3. Using its own MiXCR run on the reads, TCRdb lists one record per CDR3 protein. The sample has 450,000 to 650,000 distinct CDR3 sequences, 40% seen once. The chain employs TRBV6-1 and TRBJ1-1; D is perhaps TRBD1 (6 bases). This material consisted of cultured PBMCs, taken from culture after CMV antigen stimulation. The clonotype was recovered from a human donor in good health (CMV status not recorded). Some clones in this sample may be carry-over from other donors' samples. CDR3 amino acids: CASRPPDRTNTEAFF. CDR3 bases: TGTGCCAGCAGGCCCCCAGACAGGACGAACACTGAAGCTTTCTTT.